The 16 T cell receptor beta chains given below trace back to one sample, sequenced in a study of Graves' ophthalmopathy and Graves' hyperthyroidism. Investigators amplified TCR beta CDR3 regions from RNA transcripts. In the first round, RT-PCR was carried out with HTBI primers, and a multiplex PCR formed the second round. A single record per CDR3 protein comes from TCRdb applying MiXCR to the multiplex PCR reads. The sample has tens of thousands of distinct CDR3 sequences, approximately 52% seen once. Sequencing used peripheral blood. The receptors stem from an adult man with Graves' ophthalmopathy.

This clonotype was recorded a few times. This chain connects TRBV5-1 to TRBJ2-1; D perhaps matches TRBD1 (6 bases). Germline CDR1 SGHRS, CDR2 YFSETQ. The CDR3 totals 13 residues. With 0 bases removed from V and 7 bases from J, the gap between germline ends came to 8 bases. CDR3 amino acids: CASSLEGDNEQFF. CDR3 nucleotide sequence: TGCGCCAGCAGCTTGGAGGGGGATAATGAGCAGTTCTTC.

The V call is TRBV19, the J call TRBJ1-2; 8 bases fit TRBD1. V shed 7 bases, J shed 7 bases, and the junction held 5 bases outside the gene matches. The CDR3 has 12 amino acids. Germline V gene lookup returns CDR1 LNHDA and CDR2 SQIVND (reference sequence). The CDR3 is CASTDRGGGYTF. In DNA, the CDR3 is TGTGCCAGTACAGACAGGGGAGGTGGCTACACCTTC.

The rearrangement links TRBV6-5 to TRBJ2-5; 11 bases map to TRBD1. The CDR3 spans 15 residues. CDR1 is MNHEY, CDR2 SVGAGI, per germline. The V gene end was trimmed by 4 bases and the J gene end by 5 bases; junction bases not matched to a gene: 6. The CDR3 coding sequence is TGTGCCAGCAGTTTAAGGGACAGGGGGATGGAGACCCAGTACTTC. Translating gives CASSLRDRGMETQYF.

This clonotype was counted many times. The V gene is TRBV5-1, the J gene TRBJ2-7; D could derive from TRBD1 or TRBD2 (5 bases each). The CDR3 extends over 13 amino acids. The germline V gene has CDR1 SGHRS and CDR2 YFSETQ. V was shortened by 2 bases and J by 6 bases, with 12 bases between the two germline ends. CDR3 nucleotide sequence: TGCGCCAGCAGCTTTGGGACGGGCTTCGAGCAGTACTTC. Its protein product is CASSFGTGFEQYF.

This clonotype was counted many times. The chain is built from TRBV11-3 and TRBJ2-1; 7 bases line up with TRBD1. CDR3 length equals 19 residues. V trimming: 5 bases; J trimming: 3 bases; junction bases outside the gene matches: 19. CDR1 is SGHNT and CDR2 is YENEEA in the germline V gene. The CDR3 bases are TGTGCCAGCAGCCCCCGTGGGCAGGGGGACACCGGCGTCTACAATGAGCAGTTCTTC. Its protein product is CASSPRGQGDTGVYNEQFF. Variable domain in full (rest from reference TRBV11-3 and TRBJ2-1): EAGVVQSPRYKIIEKKQPVAFWCNPISGHNTLYWYLQNLGQGPELLIRYENEEAVDDSQLPKDRFSAERLKGVDSTLKIQPAELGDSAVYLCASSPRGQGDTGVYNEQFFGPGTRLTVL.

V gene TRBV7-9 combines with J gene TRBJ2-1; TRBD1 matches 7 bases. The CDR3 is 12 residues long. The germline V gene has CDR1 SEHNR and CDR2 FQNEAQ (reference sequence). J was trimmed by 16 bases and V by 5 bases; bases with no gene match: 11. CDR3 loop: CASSARDSASFF. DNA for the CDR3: TGTGCCAGCAGCGCCCGGGACAGCGCCAGCTTCTTC.

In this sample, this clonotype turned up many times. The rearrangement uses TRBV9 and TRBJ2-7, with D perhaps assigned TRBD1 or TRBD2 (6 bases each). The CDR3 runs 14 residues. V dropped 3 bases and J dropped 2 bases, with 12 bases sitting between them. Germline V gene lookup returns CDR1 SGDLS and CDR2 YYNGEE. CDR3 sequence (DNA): TGTGCCAGCAGCGGGAGGGACAACACCTACGAGCAGTACTTC. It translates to CASSGRDNTYEQYF.

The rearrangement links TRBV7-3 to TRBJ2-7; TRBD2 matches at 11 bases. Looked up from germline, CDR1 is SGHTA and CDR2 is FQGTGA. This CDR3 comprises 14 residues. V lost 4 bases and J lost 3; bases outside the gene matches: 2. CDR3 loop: CASSSTSGSYEQYF. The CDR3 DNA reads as TGTGCCAGCAGCTCCACTAGCGGGAGCTACGAGCAGTACTTC.

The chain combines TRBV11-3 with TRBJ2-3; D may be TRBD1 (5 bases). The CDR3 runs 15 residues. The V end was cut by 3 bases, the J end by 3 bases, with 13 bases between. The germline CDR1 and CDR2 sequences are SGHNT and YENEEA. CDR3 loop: CASSFKQAATDTQYF. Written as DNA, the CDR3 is TGTGCCAGCAGCTTTAAACAGGCGGCAACAGATACGCAGTATTTT.

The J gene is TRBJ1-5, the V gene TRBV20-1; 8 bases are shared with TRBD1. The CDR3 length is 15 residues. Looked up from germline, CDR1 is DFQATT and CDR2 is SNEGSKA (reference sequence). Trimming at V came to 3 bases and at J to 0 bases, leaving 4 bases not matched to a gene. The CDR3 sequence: CSARDRVNSNQPQHF. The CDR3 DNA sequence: TGCAGTGCTAGGGACAGGGTAAATAGCAATCAGCCCCAGCATTTT.

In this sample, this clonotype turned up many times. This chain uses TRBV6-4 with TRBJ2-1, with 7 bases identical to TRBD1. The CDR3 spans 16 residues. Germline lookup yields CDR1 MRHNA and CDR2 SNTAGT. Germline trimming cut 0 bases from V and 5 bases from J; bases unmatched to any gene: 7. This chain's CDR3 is CASSDSAEGGNNEQFF. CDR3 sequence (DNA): TGTGCCAGCAGTGACTCGGCGGAAGGGGGCAACAATGAGCAGTTCTTC.

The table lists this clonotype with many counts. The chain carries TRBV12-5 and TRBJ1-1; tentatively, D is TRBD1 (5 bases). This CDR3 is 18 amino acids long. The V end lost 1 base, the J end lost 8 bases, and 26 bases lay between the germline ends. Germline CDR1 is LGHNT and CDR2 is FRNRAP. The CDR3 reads CASGLDGGQGLMVVEAFF. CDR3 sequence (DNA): TGTGCTAGTGGTTTGGATGGGGGTCAGGGTTTAATGGTGGTAGAAGCTTTCTTT.

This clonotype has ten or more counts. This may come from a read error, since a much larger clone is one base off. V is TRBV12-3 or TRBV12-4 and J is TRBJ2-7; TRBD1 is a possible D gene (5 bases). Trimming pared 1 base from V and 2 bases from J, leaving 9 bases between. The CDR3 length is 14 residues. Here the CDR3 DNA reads TGTGCCAGCAGTTTAGGCAGGGCCGCCTACGAGCAGTACTTC. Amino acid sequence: CASSLGRAAYEQYF.

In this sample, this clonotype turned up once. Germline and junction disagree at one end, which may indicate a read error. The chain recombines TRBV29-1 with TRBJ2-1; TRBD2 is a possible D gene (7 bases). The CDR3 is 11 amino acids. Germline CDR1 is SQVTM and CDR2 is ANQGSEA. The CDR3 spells CSGLVLGGGVF. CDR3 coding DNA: TGCAGCGGCCTTGTGTTAGGGGGGGGGGTCTTC.

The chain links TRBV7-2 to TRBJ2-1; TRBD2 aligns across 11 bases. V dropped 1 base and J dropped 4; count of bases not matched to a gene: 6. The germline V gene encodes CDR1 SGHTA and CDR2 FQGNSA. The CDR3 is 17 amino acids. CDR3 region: CASSLVGVAGGYNEQFF. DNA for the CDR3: TGTGCCAGCAGCTTAGTGGGGGTAGCGGGAGGGTACAATGAGCAGTTCTTC.

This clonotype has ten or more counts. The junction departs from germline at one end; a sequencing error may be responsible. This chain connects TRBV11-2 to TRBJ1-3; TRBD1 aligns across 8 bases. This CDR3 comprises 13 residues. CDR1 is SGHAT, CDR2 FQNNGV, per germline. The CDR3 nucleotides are TGTGCCAGCAGCTCCCCCACACAGGGGGGTGTTCATTTT. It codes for CASSSPTQGGVHF.